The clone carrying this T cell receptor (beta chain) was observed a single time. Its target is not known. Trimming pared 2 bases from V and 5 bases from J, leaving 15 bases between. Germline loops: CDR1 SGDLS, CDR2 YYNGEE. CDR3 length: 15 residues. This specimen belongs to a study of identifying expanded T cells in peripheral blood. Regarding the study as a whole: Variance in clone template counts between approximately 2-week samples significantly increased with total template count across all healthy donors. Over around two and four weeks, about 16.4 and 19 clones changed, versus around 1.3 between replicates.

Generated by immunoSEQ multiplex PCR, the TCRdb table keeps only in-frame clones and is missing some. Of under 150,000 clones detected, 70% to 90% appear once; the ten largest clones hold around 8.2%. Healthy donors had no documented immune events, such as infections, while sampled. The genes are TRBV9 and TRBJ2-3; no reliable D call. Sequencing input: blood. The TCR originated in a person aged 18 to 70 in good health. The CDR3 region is CASSVSGRYEDTQYF. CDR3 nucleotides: TGTGCCAGCAGCGTCTCGGGCAGGTATGAAGATACGCAGTATTTT.